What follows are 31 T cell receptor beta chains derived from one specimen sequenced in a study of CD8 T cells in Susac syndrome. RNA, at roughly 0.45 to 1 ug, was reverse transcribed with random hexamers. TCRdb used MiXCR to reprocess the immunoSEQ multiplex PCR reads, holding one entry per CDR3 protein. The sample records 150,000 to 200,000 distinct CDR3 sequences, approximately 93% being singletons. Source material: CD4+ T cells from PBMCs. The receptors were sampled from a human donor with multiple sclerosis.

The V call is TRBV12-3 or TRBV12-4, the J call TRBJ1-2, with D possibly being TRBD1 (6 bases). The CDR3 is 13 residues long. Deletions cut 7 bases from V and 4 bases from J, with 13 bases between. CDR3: CASTETGFYGYTF. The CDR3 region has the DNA TGTGCCAGCACCGAAACAGGGTTCTATGGCTACACCTTC.

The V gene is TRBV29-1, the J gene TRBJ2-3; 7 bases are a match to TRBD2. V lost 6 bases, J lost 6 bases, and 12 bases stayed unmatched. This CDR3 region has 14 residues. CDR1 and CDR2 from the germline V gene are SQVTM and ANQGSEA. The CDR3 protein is CSVKETSPFDTQYF. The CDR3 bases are TGCAGCGTGAAGGAGACTAGCCCTTTCGATACGCAGTATTTT.

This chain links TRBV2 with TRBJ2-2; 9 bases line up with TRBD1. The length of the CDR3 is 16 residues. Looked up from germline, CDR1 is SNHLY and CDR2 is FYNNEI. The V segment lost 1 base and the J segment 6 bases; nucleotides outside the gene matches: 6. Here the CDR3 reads CASSEDGTGRAGELFF. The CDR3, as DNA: TGTGCCAGCAGTGAAGATGGGACAGGGAGGGCCGGGGAGCTGTTTTTT.

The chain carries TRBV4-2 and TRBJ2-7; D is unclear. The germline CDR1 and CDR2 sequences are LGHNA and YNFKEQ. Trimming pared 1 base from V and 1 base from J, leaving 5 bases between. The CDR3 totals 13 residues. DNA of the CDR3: TGTGCCAGCAGCCAAGCGGATTCCTACGAGCAGTACTTC. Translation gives CASSQADSYEQYF.

CDR3 DNA: TGTGCCAGCATCAGCGGCGGCACATCGTATGAGCAGTTCTTC. This gives the protein CASISGGTSYEQFF. The chain couples TRBV6-5 to TRBJ2-1; D perhaps matches TRBD2 (5 bases). This CDR3 is 14 amino acids long. CDR1 is MNHEY, CDR2 SVGAGI, per germline. V shed 7 bases and J shed 8 bases, with 18 bases lying between them.

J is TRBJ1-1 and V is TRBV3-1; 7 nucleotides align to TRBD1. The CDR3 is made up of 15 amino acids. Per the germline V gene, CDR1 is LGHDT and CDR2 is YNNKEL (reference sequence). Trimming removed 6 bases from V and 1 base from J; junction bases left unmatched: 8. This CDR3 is CASSSGGQTNTEAFF. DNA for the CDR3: TGTGCCAGCAGTTCGGGGGGACAGACGAACACTGAAGCTTTCTTT.

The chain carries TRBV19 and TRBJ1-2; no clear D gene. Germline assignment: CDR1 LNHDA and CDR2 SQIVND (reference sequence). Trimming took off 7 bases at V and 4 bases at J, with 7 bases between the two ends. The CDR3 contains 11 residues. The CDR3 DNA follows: TGTGCCAGTACGAGAAGCTATGGCTACACCTTC. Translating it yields CASTRSYGYTF.

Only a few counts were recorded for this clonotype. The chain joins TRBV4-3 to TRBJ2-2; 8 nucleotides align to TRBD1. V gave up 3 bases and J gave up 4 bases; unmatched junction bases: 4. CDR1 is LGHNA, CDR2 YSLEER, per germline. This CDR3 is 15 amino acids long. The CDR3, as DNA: TGCGCCAGCAGCCATTCTACAGGGGGCACCGGGGAGCTGTTTTTT. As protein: CASSHSTGGTGELFF.

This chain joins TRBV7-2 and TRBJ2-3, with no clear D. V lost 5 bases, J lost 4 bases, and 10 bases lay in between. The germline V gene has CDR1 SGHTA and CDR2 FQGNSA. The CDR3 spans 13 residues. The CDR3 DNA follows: TGTGCCAGCAGCCCATGGGTCCCAGATACGCAGTATTTT. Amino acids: CASSPWVPDTQYF.

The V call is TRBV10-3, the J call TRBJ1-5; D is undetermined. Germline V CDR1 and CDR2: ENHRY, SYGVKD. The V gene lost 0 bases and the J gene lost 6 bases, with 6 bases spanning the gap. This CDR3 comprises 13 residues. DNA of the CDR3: TGTGCCATCAGTGAGTCAGAAAGTCAGCCCCAGCATTTT. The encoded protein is CAISESESQPQHF.

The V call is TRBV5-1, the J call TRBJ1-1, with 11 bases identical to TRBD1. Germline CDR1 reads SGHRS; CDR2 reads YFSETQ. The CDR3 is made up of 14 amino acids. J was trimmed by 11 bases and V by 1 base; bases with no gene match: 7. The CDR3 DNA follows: TGCGCCAGCAGCTTGTTCGGACAGGGGGCAGTGGCTTTCTTT. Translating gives CASSLFGQGAVAFF.

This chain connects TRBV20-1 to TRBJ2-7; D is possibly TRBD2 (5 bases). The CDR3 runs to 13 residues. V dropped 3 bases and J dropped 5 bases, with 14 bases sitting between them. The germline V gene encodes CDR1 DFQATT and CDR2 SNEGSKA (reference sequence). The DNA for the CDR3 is TGCAGTGCTAGTAGGACTCTAGAAGACGAGCAGTACTTC. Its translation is CSASRTLEDEQYF.

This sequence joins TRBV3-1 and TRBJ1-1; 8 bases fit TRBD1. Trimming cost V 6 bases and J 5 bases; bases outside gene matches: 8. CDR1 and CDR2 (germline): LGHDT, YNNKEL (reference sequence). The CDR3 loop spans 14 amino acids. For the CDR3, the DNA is TGTGCCAGCAGGGACAGGGCGGCCGGGACTGAAGCTTTCTTT. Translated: CASRDRAAGTEAFF.

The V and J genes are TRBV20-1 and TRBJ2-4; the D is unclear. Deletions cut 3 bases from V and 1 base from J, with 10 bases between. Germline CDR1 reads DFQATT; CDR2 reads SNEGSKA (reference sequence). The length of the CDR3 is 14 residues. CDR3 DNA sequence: TGCAGTGCTAGCACTTCCTTTGCCAAAAACATTCAGTACTTC. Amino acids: CSASTSFAKNIQYF.

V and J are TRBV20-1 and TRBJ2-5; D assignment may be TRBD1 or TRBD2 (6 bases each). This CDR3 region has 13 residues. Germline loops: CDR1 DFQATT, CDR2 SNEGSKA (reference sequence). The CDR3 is CSSWVEGVGTQYF. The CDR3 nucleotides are TGCAGCTCCTGGGTGGAGGGGGTAGGGACCCAGTACTTC.

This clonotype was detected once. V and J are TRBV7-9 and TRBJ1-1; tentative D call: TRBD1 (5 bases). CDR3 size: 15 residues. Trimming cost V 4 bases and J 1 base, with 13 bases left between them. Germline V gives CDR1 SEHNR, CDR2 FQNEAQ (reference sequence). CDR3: CASSSRQSPNTEAFF. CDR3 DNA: TGTGCCAGCAGCTCGCGACAGTCTCCGAACACTGAAGCTTTCTTT.

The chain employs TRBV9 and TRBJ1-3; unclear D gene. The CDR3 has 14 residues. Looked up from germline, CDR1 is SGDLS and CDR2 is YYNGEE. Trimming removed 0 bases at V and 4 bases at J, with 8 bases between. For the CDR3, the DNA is TGTGCCAGCAGCGTAGACGGTATCGGAAACACCATATATTTT. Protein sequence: CASSVDGIGNTIYF.

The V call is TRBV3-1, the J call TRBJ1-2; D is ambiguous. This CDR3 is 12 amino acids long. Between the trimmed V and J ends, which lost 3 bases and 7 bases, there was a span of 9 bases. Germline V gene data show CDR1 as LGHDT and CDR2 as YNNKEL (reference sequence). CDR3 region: CASSHEGRGYTF. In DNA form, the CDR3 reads TGTGCCAGCAGCCATGAAGGTCGTGGCTACACCTTC.

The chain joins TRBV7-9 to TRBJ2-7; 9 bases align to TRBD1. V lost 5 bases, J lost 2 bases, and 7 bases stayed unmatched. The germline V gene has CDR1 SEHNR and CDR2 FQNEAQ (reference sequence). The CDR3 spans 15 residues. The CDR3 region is CASSRGDREPYEQYF. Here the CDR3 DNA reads TGTGCCAGCAGCCGTGGGGACAGGGAGCCCTACGAGCAGTACTTC.

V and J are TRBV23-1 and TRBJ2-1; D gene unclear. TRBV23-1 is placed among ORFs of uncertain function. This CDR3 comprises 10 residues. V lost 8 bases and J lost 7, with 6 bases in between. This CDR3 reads CASGLNEQFF. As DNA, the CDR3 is TGCGCCAGCGGATTGAATGAGCAGTTCTTC.

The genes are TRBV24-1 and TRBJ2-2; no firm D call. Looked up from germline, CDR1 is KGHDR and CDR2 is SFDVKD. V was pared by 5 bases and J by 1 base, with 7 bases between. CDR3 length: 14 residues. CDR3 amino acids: CATSGLGNTGELFF. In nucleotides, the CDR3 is TGTGCCACCAGTGGTCTGGGGAACACCGGGGAGCTGTTTTTT.

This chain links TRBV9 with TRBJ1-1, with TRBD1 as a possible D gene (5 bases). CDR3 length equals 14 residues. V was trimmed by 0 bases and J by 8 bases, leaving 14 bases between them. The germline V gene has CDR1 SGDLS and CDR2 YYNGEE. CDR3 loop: CASSVGGGIREAFF. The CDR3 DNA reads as TGTGCCAGCAGCGTAGGGGGCGGGATTCGAGAAGCTTTCTTT.

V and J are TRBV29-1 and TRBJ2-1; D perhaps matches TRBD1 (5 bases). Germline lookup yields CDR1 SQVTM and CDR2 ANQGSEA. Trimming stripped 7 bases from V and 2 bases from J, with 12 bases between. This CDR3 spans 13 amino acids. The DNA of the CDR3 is TGCAGCGGACTTCCAGGGACCTACAATGAGCAGTTCTTC. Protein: CSGLPGTYNEQFF.

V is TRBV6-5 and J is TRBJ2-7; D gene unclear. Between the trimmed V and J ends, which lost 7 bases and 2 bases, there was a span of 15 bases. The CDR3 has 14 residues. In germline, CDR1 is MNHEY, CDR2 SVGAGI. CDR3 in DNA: TGTGCCAGCATCGGTACGACGGTACCCTACGAGCAGTACTTC. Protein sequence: CASIGTTVPYEQYF.

The CDR3 DNA reads as TGTGCCAGTGCCGGACAGACCTACGAGCAGTACTTC. Protein: CASAGQTYEQYF. The rearrangement joins TRBV28 to TRBJ2-7; a possible D gene is TRBD1 (6 bases). Deletions cut 9 bases from V and 2 bases from J, with 11 bases between. Germline lookup yields CDR1 MDHEN and CDR2 SYDVKM. This CDR3 spans 12 amino acids.

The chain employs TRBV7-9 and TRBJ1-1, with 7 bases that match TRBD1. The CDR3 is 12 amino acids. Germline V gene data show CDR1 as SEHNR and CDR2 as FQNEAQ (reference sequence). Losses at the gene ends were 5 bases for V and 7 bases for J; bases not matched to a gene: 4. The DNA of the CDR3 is TGTGCCAGCAGCAGGACAGGCTATGAAGCTTTCTTT. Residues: CASSRTGYEAFF.

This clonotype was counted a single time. CDR3 loop: CASSLGGLAYNEQFF. The CDR3 DNA reads TGTGCCAGCAGCTTGGGGGGACTAGCGTACAATGAGCAGTTCTTC. V usage is TRBV5-6 and J usage is TRBJ2-1, with TRBD2 identical over 10 bases. Losses at the gene ends were 0 bases for V and 4 bases for J; bases not matched to a gene: 1. Germline values: CDR1 SGHDT, CDR2 YYEEEE. CDR3 size: 15 residues.

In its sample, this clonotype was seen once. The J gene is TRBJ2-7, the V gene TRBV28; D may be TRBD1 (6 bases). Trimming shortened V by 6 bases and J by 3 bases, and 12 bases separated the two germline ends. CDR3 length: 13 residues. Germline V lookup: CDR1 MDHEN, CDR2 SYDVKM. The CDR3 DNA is TGTGCCAGCAGACAGGGAATGGTCTACGAGCAGTACTTC. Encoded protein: CASRQGMVYEQYF.

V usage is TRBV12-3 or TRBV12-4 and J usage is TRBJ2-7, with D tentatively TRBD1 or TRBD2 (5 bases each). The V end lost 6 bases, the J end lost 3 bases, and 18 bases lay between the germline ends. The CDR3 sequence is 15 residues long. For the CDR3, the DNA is TGTGCCAGCAGCAGCCGTGGGGACGCGCTCTACGAGCAGTACTTC. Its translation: CASSSRGDALYEQYF.

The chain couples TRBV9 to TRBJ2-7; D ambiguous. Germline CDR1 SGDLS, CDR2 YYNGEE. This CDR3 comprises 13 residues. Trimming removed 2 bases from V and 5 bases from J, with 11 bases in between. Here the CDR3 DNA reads TGTGCCAGCAGCGTTGGAGTTAGAGACGAGCAGTACTTC. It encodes CASSVGVRDEQYF.

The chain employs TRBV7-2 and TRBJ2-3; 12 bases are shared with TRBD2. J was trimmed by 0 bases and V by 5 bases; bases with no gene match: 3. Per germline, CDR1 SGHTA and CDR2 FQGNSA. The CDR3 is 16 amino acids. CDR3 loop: CASSLTSGRSTDTQYF. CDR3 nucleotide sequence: TGTGCCAGCAGCCTAACTAGCGGGAGGAGCACAGATACGCAGTATTTT.